Below are 26 T cell receptor beta chains sequenced from a single sample in a study of shared clonotypes between healthy human individuals (dated by TCRdb to the early 2020s). Receptor libraries were prepared by the immunoSEQ multiplex PCR assay. The clones in this table, taken by TCRdb from immuneACCESS, are in-frame only. Not every clone is retained; where verified, under half of the shortfall comes from an unresolved V gene, and the cause of the rest is unknown. The sample contains 150,000 to 200,000 clones, roughly 93% of them found a single time. In total, the top ten clones hold 0.067% of the sample. Sequencing was done on a sample of naive CD4+ T cells sorted from blood. The cell subset or site label for this specimen denotes: CD45RA+ positively selected. These receptor sequences come from a woman aged 30 to 39 in good health.

This clone was found once. Germline and junction disagree at one end, which may indicate a read error. This chain joins TRBV5-1 and TRBJ2-3, with D uncertain. The germline V gene encodes CDR1 SGHRS and CDR2 YFSETQ. CDR3 size: 13 residues. The CDR3 DNA follows: TGCGCCAGCAGGTTGGGTGTGGGAGATACGCAGTATTTT. The encoded protein is CASRLGVGDTQYF.

The V gene is TRBV10-3, the J gene TRBJ1-3, with 9 bases that match TRBD1. Germline V gene lookup returns CDR1 ENHRY and CDR2 SYGVKD. This CDR3 has 15 residues. With V trimmed by 11 bases and J by 2 bases, 10 bases remained unmatched. The CDR3 loop reads CAVKRGQGPGNTIYF. CDR3 nucleotide sequence: TGTGCCGTCAAACGGGGACAGGGTCCTGGAAACACCATATATTTT.

The chain recombines TRBV19 with TRBJ2-6; D gene unclear. CDR1 LNHDA and CDR2 SQIVND come from the germline V gene (reference sequence). V was clipped by 5 bases and J by 7 bases, with 12 bases between them. The CDR3 length is 14 residues. For the CDR3, the DNA is TGTGCCAGTAGTGGAGAAAGGCTCGCCAACGTCCTGACTTTC. It specifies CASSGERLANVLTF.

The chain uses TRBV29-1 and TRBJ2-3, with 7 nucleotides matching TRBD1. V gave up 2 bases and J gave up 4 bases; unmatched junction bases: 6. Germline V gene data show CDR1 as SQVTM and CDR2 as ANQGSEA. This CDR3 comprises 14 residues. In nucleotides, the CDR3 is TGCAGCGTTGAACGAGGGGGCAGGTCAGATACGCAGTATTTT. This encodes CSVERGGRSDTQYF.

The rearrangement links TRBV18 to TRBJ2-7; 10 nucleotides line up with TRBD1. The germline gives CDR1 KGHSH, CDR2 LQKENI. V shed 6 bases and J 6 bases; nucleotides not matched to a gene: 8. The CDR3 consists of 14 residues. The CDR3 DNA follows: TGTGCCAGCTCCCTCGGGACAGGGGAAGGCGAGCAGTACTTC. It specifies CASSLGTGEGEQYF.

The CDR3 region has the DNA TGTGCCAGCAGCCAGCTAATGAACACTGAAGCTTTCTTT. This gives the protein CASSQLMNTEAFF. The rearrangement joins TRBV7-3 to TRBJ1-1; D is ambiguous. The CDR3 totals 13 residues. V gave up 5 bases and J gave up 0 bases, with 7 bases separating them. The V gene's germline CDR1 is SGHTA and CDR2 FQGTGA.

This clone has a single count. This chain uses TRBV10-3 with TRBJ2-7; D gene ambiguous. The CDR3 contains 12 residues. V was pared by 6 bases and J by 3 bases, with 9 bases between. Germline assignment: CDR1 ENHRY and CDR2 SYGVKD. This chain's CDR3 is CAISGRSYEQYF. In nucleotides, the CDR3 is TGTGCCATCAGCGGAAGAAGCTACGAGCAGTACTTC.

This sequence joins TRBV5-1 and TRBJ2-1; 9 nucleotides align to TRBD2. The germline V gene encodes CDR1 SGHRS and CDR2 YFSETQ. The CDR3 length is 16 residues. V trimming: 1 base; J trimming: 5 bases; junction bases outside the gene matches: 7. The CDR3 protein is CASSLPQTSGDNEQFF. The CDR3 DNA is TGCGCCAGCAGCTTGCCGCAGACTAGCGGCGACAATGAGCAGTTCTTC.

The V call is TRBV10-2, the J call TRBJ2-7; either TRBD1 or TRBD2 may fit D (5 bases each). The V gene lost 6 bases and the J gene lost 0 bases, with 15 bases spanning the gap. The germline CDR1 and CDR2 sequences are WSHSY and SAAADI. There are 15 residues in the CDR3. The chain's CDR3 is CASSDYRDGSYEQYF. The CDR3 nucleotides are TGCGCCAGCAGCGATTATCGGGACGGCTCCTACGAGCAGTACTTC.

This chain joins TRBV7-9 and TRBJ1-1, with TRBD1 as a possible D gene (6 bases). This CDR3 spans 13 amino acids. V shed 5 bases and J shed 7 bases, with 14 bases lying between them. The germline CDR1 and CDR2 sequences are SEHNR and FQNEAQ (reference sequence). In nucleotides, the CDR3 is TGTGCCAGCAGCCGGACAGTTGGGGATGAAGCTTTCTTT. Residues: CASSRTVGDEAFF.

The CDR3 is CASSPGGTGELFF. The DNA for the CDR3 is TGTGCCAGCAGCCCGGGGGGGACCGGGGAGCTGTTTTTT. This sequence joins TRBV6-1 and TRBJ2-2; 8 bases map to TRBD2. Germline CDR1 is MNHNS and CDR2 is SASEGT. The CDR3 has 13 amino acids. With 6 bases clipped from V and 5 bases from J, the junction kept 2 bases outside the gene matches.

This chain connects TRBV6-6 to TRBJ2-7; 7 positions agree with TRBD1. Germline lookup yields CDR1 MNHNY and CDR2 SVGAGI (reference sequence). The CDR3 is 14 residues long. The J segment lost 4 bases and the V segment lost 7 bases, leaving 10 bases of the junction unmatched. DNA for the CDR3: TGTGCCAGCACCGGACAGGCCTTACCTTACGAGCAGTACTTC. Its protein is CASTGQALPYEQYF.

This clone turned up a few times. The rearrangement joins TRBV28 to TRBJ1-1; perhaps TRBD1 as D (6 bases). Germline values: CDR1 MDHEN, CDR2 SYDVKM. There are 13 residues in the CDR3. V gave up 6 bases and J gave up 0 bases, with 8 bases separating them. The CDR3 is CASSGQMNTEAFF. The CDR3 DNA reads TGTGCCAGCAGCGGACAGATGAACACTGAAGCTTTCTTT.

V gene TRBV11-2 combines with J gene TRBJ2-1; D remains ambiguous. The germline V gene has CDR1 SGHAT and CDR2 FQNNGV. Trimming stripped 5 bases from V and 5 bases from J, with 7 bases between. This CDR3 contains 12 residues. CDR3 DNA sequence: TGTGCCAGCAGCCAACCACACAATGAGCAGTTCTTC. It specifies CASSQPHNEQFF.

This chain joins TRBV30 and TRBJ2-3, with unresolved D. Deletions cut 0 bases from V and 1 base from J, with 8 bases between. CDR1 GTSNPN and CDR2 SVGIG come from the germline V gene (reference sequence). This CDR3 comprises 14 residues. The CDR3 nucleotides are TGTGCCTGGAGTGTTACGCTTGGCACAGATACGCAGTATTTT. Amino acids: CAWSVTLGTDTQYF.

The chain joins TRBV28 to TRBJ1-3; no firm D call. Germline values: CDR1 MDHEN, CDR2 SYDVKM. The V end lost 5 bases, the J end lost 2 bases, and 25 bases lay between the germline ends. This CDR3 has 19 residues. CDR3 nucleotides: TGTGCCAGCAGTCCCCACTTCGGACCCAGGTATTTGGCTGGAAACACCATATATTTT. Translated, it gives CASSPHFGPRYLAGNTIYF.

This rearrangement joins TRBV7-9 to TRBJ2-1; the match to TRBD2 covers 12 bases. With 6 bases clipped from V and 9 bases from J, the junction kept 21 bases outside the gene matches. The CDR3 extends over 19 amino acids. CDR1 is SEHNR and CDR2 is FQNEAQ in the germline V gene (reference sequence). The CDR3 DNA reads as TGTGCCAGCAGTCACGGTCCATCCGCGACTAGCGGGAGAGGCGGTGAGCAGTTCTTC. Translation gives CASSHGPSATSGRGGEQFF.

The V call is TRBV28, the J call TRBJ1-5, with D possibly matching TRBD1 (5 bases). CDR1 is MDHEN, CDR2 SYDVKM, per germline. The CDR3 length is 15 residues. Trimming pared 7 bases from V and 5 bases from J, leaving 18 bases between. CDR3 in amino acids: CASTLWGLSYQPQHF. Here the CDR3 DNA reads TGTGCCAGCACTCTCTGGGGCTTATCCTATCAGCCCCAGCATTTT.

This clone was observed once. This rearrangement joins TRBV18 to TRBJ2-2; D is perhaps TRBD2 (5 bases). The CDR3 totals 15 residues. Germline CDR1 reads KGHSH; CDR2 reads LQKENI. The V end was cut by 3 bases, the J end by 4 bases, with 12 bases between. CDR3 residues: CASSPVEGSTGELFF. CDR3 coding DNA: TGTGCCAGCTCACCGGTCGAAGGGAGCACCGGGGAGCTGTTTTTT.

The V and J genes are TRBV5-4 and TRBJ2-2, with D perhaps assigned TRBD1 or TRBD2 (5 bases each). There are 14 residues in the CDR3. Germline V gene lookup returns CDR1 SGHNT and CDR2 YYREEE (reference sequence). Trimming removed 3 bases from V and 6 bases from J, with 12 bases in between. Written as DNA, the CDR3 is TGTGCCAGCAGCTCCGCCCCGGGGCCCGGGGAGCTGTTTTTT. It yields the protein CASSSAPGPGELFF.

The rearrangement uses TRBV2 and TRBJ1-4; D unclear. This CDR3 contains 12 residues. Trimming stripped 1 base from V and 7 bases from J, with 4 bases between. Germline values: CDR1 SNHLY, CDR2 FYNNEI. CDR3 in amino acids: CASSEEVEKLFF. The CDR3 nucleotides read TGTGCCAGCAGTGAAGAGGTTGAAAAACTGTTTTTT.

The chain recombines TRBV5-8 with TRBJ2-5; a weak D match, TRBD2 (6 bases). Trimming shortened V by 4 bases and J by 5 bases, and 24 bases separated the two germline ends. The germline V gene encodes CDR1 SGHTS and CDR2 YDEGEE. This CDR3 is 17 amino acids long. In DNA form, the CDR3 reads TGTGCCAGCAGCAACGAACTTAGCACGACCCGGGGGGAGACCCAGTACTTC. It specifies CASSNELSTTRGETQYF. The full variable domain, its missing parts supplied by reference TRBV5-8 and TRBJ2-5, is EAGVTQSPTHLIKTRGQQATLRCSPISGHTSVYWYQQALGLGLQFLLWYDEGEERNRGNFPPRFSGRQFPNYSSELNVNALELEDSALYLCASSNELSTTRGETQYFGPGTRLLVL.

The rearrangement joins TRBV10-3 to TRBJ2-2, with TRBD2 matching 9 bases. The V gene end was trimmed by 3 bases and the J gene end by 4 bases; junction bases not matched to a gene: 6. Germline V CDR1 and CDR2: ENHRY, SYGVKD. CDR3 size: 16 residues. Written as DNA, the CDR3 is TGTGCCATCAGTGACAATCTAGCGGGGACCACCGGGGAGCTGTTTTTT. This codes for CAISDNLAGTTGELFF.

CDR3 loop: CASSPKVGARGETQYF. For the CDR3, the DNA is TGTGCCAGCAGCCCCAAAGTGGGGGCCCGGGGAGAGACCCAGTACTTC. V usage is TRBV7-9 and J usage is TRBJ2-5, with D possibly being TRBD1 (6 bases). Trimming left V 5 bases short and J 4 bases short, with 20 bases between. This CDR3 has 16 residues. Germline CDR1 is SEHNR and CDR2 is FQNEAQ (reference sequence).

This clone appeared a single time. This chain uses TRBV5-1 with TRBJ2-7; TRBD2 agrees at 9 bases. The CDR3 runs to 14 residues. With 6 bases clipped from V and 5 bases from J, the junction kept 9 bases outside the gene matches. Germline V gene lookup returns CDR1 SGHRS and CDR2 YFSETQ. This chain's CDR3 is CASTPGLAPHEQYF. The CDR3 bases are TGCGCCAGCACTCCGGGACTAGCTCCCCACGAGCAGTACTTC.

The chain uses TRBV18 and TRBJ2-7; D is possibly TRBD1 or TRBD2 (5 bases each). The CDR3 has 15 residues. V gave up 3 bases and J gave up 3 bases, with 15 bases separating them. Germline lookup yields CDR1 KGHSH and CDR2 LQKENI. The CDR3 is CASSPRGRDSYEQYF. The CDR3 nucleotides read TGTGCCAGCTCACCCCGGGGACGAGACAGCTACGAGCAGTACTTC. The full variable domain, with the rest looked up from reference TRBV18 and TRBJ2-7, is NAGVMQNPRHLVRRRGQEARLRCSPMKGHSHVYWYRQLPEEGLKFMVYLQKENIIDESGMPKERFSAEFPKEGPSILRIQQVVRGDSAAYFCASSPRGRDSYEQYFGPGTRLTVT.